This TCR beta chain is from a study of blood T cells in healthy people across ages. V gave up 6 bases and J gave up 8 bases, with 20 bases separating them. This CDR3 has 15 residues. Germline CDR1 MDHEN, CDR2 SYDVKM. With a J-beta primer mix and a sample-barcoded 5' primer, a second PCR ran about 6 to 11 cycles. TCRdb recomputed calls from the 5' RACE reads with MiXCR, one row per CDR3 protein. The table includes fewer than 950,000 distinct CDR3 sequences, roughly 53% detected once. The chain is built from TRBV28 and TRBJ1-5; the D gene is possibly TRBD1 (5 bases). Sequencing was done on a sample of blood. This TCR came from a man older than 75 in good health. CDR3 in DNA: TGTGCCAGCAGCCACGGCGGGGGGTACCTAAAGCCCCAGCATTTT. Translated: CASSHGGGYLKPQHF.